This T cell receptor beta chain is from a study of cytomegalovirus exposure and HLA in healthy donors. For this clone: Its antigen is still unknown.

The donors gave bone marrow, and they were healthy. The PCR contained 60 Vbeta and 13 Jbeta primers. Data came from immunoSEQ multiplex PCR; TCRdb stores just in-frame clones and leaves some out. The sample shows 150,000 to 200,000 clones, 70% to 80% of them seen only once. The CDR3 covers 14 residues. V lost 2 bases and J lost 0, with 7 bases in between. CDR1 and CDR2 (germline): MNHNY, SVGAGI (reference sequence). Study-wide results and limits: As was reported, the classifier diagnosed cytomegalovirus status with high specificity and sensitivity. About 87% or about 30% of the time was how often most TCR beta V segments were productive, according to an earlier analysis. The authors judged a highly shared variant cluster likely a sequencing artifact.

The rearrangement links TRBV6-6 to TRBJ2-5; no clear D. The receptor was isolated from a woman in her twenties or thirties in good health and CMV-seropositive. The sample consisted of PBMCs. In nucleotides, the CDR3 is TGTGCCAGCAGTTACAAGAGGTACCAAGAGACCCAGTACTTC. Translated, it gives CASSYKRYQETQYF.